The rows below give T cell receptor beta chains drawn from one sample of a study of T cell therapy after organ transplantation. For these TCRs, the target antigens are not known. Clones were read by immunoSEQ multiplex PCR, and TCRdb kept only the in-frame ones, dropping some. The table has roughly 1,100 clones, roughly 37% seen once; the top ten hold around 20%. The specimen sequenced was cultured CD8+ T cells. The receptors come from a human patient who had received a solid organ transplant and had CMV disease. Some T cells may be supplied by the graft donor. Both conserved end residues are part of each CDR3. A D gene is named only where the DNA matches it firmly. Rows give clone size only sometimes, using once, few, many, or a class for an expanded clone.

size: large
length: 13
J: TRBJ2-7
V: TRBV4-3
D: NA
DNA: TGCGCCAGCAGCCAAGAGCCTGAAAGGGAGCAGTACTTC
CDR3: CASSQEPEREQYF

size: NA
length: 14
J: TRBJ2-1
V: TRBV4-3
D: NA
DNA: TGCGCCAGCAGCCATACTGACATGAACAATGAGCAGTTCTTC
CDR3: CASSHTDMNNEQFF

size: large
length: 13
J: TRBJ2-2
V: TRBV4-3
D: NA
DNA: TGCGCCAGCAGCCAAGAGCCGGTCCGGGAGCTGTTTTTT
CDR3: CASSQEPVRELFF

size: large
length: 15
J: TRBJ1-2
V: TRBV4-3
D: TRBD1
DNA: TGCGCCAGCAGCCAAGATGGGGGACAGTGGGGAGGCTACACCTTC
CDR3: CASSQDGGQWGGYTF

size: NA
length: 14
J: TRBJ2-1
V: TRBV27
D: NA
DNA: TGTGCCAGCAGTTTAGCGACCACCCACAATGAGCAGTTCTTC
CDR3: CASSLATTHNEQFF

size: medium-sized
length: 15
J: TRBJ2-7
V: TRBV4-3
D: NA
DNA: TGCGCCAGCAGCCAAGTCGGGGACAACTCCTACGAGCAGTACTTC
CDR3: CASSQVGDNSYEQYF

size: NA
length: 15
J: TRBJ2-7
V: TRBV4-3
D: NA
DNA: TGCGCCAGCAGCCTAAACGGGGACACATCCTACGAGCAGTACTTC
CDR3: CASSLNGDTSYEQYF

size: NA
length: 15
J: TRBJ2-1
V: TRBV11-2
D: NA
DNA: TGCGCCAGCAGCCAAGATCGTTCAGCGTACAATGAGCAGTTCTTC
CDR3: CASSQDRSAYNEQFF

size: few
length: 15
J: TRBJ2-1
V: TRBV4-3
D: TRBD2
DNA: TGCGCCAGCGATGAAGGGAGGGGCCGGTGGAATGAGCAGTTCTTC
CDR3: CASDEGRGRWNEQFF

size: NA
length: 15
J: TRBJ1-1
V: TRBV5-4
D: NA
DNA: TGTGCCAGCAGCTTGTGGGGATTCGCGAACACTGAAGCTTTCTTT
CDR3: CASSLWGFANTEAFF

size: NA
length: 15
J: TRBJ2-7
V: TRBV4-3
D: NA
DNA: TGCGCCAGCAGCCAAGATCCTAGCGAAACCTACGAGCAGTACTTC
CDR3: CASSQDPSETYEQYF

size: NA
length: 13
J: TRBJ2-7
V: TRBV7-8
D: NA
DNA: TGTGCCAGCAGCGAAGACACCTCCTACGAGCAGTACTTC
CDR3: CASSEDTSYEQYF

size: NA
length: 13
J: TRBJ2-3
V: TRBV19
D: NA
DNA: TGTGCCAGTAGTATTTGGATAACAGATACGCAGTATTTT
CDR3: CASSIWITDTQYF

size: NA
length: 15
J: TRBJ2-7
V: TRBV4-3
D: NA
DNA: TGCGCCAGCAGCCAATCGGCCCTCTCCCTGAACGAGCAGTACTTC
CDR3: CASSQSALSLNEQYF